This TCR beta chain comes out of a study of PD-1 blockade in classical Hodgkin lymphoma. General study findings and limits: Newly diagnosed patients reportedly had lower baseline TCR diversity than healthy donors. Factors driving the repertoire differences, possibly disease activity or prior therapy, remain undefined.

About this clone itself: The antigen is not known.

Method: immunoSEQ multiplex PCR; TCRdb's copy keeps in-frame clones and lacks some. The data show around 29,000 clones, more than 70% seen once. The CDR3 length is 14 residues. The V end was cut by 2 bases, the J end by 5 bases, with 12 bases between. Per germline, CDR1 KGHSH and CDR2 LQKENI. Time point in this sample: newly diagnosed, previously untreated cHL patient sample. Thawed PBMCs were the source of CD4+ T cells, purified by magnetic negative selection. PBMCs representing newly diagnosed, untreated classical Hodgkin lymphoma functioned as the comparison. V is TRBV18 and J is TRBJ2-5; D remains ambiguous. This receptor was obtained from a human donor with classical Hodgkin lymphoma. Sequencing was performed on CD4+ T cells from blood. CDR3 in DNA: TGTGCCAGCTCACCAAGCGCGAACAGCGAGACCCAGTACTTC. Amino acids: CASSPSANSETQYF.